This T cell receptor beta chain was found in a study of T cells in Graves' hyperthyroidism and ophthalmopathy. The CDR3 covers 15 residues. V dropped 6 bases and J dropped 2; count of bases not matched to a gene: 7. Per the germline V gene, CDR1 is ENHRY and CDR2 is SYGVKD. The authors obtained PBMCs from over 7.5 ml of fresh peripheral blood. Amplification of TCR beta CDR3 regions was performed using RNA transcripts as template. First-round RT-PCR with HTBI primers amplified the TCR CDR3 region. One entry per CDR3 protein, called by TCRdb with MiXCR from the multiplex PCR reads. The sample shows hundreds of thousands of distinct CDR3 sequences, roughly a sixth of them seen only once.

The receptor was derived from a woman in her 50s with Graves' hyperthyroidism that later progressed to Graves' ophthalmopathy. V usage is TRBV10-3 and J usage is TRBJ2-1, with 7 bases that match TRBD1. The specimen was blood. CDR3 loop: CAISAQGPTYNEQFF. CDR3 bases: TGTGCCATCAGCGCACAGGGGCCGACCTACAATGAGCAGTTCTTC.